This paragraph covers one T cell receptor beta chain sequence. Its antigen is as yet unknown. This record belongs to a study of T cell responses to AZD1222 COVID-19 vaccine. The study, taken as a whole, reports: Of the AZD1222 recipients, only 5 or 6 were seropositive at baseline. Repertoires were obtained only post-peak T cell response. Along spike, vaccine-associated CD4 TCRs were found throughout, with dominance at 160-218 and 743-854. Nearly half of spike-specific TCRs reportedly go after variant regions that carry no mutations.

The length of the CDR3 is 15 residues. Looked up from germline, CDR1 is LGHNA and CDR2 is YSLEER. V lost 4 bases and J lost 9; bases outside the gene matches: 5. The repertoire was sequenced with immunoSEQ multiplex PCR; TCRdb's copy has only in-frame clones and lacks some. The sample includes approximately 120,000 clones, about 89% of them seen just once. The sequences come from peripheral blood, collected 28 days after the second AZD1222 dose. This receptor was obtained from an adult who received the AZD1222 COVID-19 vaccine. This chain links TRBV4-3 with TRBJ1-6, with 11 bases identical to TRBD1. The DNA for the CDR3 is TGCGCCAGCAGCCTGGACAGGGGGCTAATTTCACCCCTCCACTTT. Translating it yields CASSLDRGLISPLHF.